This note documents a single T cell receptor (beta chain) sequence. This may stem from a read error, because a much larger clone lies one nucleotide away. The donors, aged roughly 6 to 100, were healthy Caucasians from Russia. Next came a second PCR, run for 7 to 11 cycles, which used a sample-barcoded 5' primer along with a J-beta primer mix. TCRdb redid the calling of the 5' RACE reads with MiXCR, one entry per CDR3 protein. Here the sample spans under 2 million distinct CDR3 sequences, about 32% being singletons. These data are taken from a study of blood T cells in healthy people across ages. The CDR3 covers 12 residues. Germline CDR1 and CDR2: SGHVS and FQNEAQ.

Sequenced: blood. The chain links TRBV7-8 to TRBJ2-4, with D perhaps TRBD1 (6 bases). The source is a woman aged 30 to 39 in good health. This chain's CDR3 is CASGAGVGPQDF. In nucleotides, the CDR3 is TGTGCCAGCGGCGCAGGGGTAGGGCCGCAGGACTTC. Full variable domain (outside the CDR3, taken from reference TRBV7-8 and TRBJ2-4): GAGVSQSPRYKVAKRGQDVALRCDPISGHVSLFWYQQALGQGPEFLTYFQNEAQLDKSGLPSDRFFAERPEGSVSTLKIQRTQQEDSAVYLCASGAGVGPQDFGAGTRLSVL.